This entry lists 10 T cell receptor beta chains sequenced from one sample in a study of beta chain features in type 1 diabetes. TCRB transcripts that were expressed got sequenced, as all of the isolated RNA had been reverse transcribed. Assay used: immunoSEQ multiplex PCR; TCRdb lists only in-frame clones, some missing. This table has 640,000 or so clones, around an eighth appearing once. Their recognized antigens are unknown. Overall study results and limits: TCRB CDR3 length was moderately but significantly reduced in all four CD4+ subsets of Type 1 diabetes patients.

The sequencing input was naive CD4+ T cells from blood. The receptors shown here come from a man aged 18-30 years with type 1 diabetes.

The CDR3 DNA sequence: TGTGCCTGGGCGAGGACAGGGGGTCCTGGGGCCAACGTCCTGACTTTC. Protein sequence: CAWARTGGPGANVLTF. The rearrangement uses TRBV30 and TRBJ2-6; TRBD1 matches at 10 bases. V shed 5 bases and J 2 bases; nucleotides not matched to a gene: 6. Germline CDR1 is GTSNPN and CDR2 is SVGIG (reference sequence). The CDR3 runs to 16 residues. Full variable domain (outside the CDR3, taken from reference TRBV30 and TRBJ2-6): SQTIHQWPATLVQPVGSPLSLECTVEGTSNPNLYWYRQAAGRGLQLLFYSVGIGQISSEVPQNLSASRPQDRQFILSSKKLLLSDSGFYLCAWARTGGPGANVLTFGAGSRLTVL.

The rearrangement links TRBV7-9 to TRBJ2-3; D not resolved. Deletions cut 2 bases from V and 6 bases from J, with 3 bases between. CDR3 size: 11 residues. Germline loops: CDR1 SEHNR, CDR2 FQNEAQ (reference sequence). The DNA of the CDR3 is TGTGCCAGCAGCTTATTGGATACGCAGTATTTT. It translates to CASSLLDTQYF. The full variable domain, rest sourced from reference TRBV7-9 and TRBJ2-3, is DTGVSQNPRHKITKRGQNVTFRCDPISEHNRLYWYRQTLGQGPEFLTYFQNEAQLEKSRLLSDRFSAERPKGSFSTLEIQRTEQGDSAMYLCASSLLDTQYFGPGTRLTVL.

CDR3 in amino acids: CASGLMSGGRYEQFF. As DNA, the CDR3 is TGTGCTAGTGGTTTGATGTCAGGGGGCAGGTATGAGCAGTTCTTC. This sequence joins TRBV12-5 and TRBJ2-1, with 8 bases identical to TRBD1. The CDR3 has 15 amino acids. V was clipped by 2 bases and J by 8 bases; unmatched bases: 8. Germline V gene lookup returns CDR1 LGHNT and CDR2 FRNRAP.

The chain combines TRBV7-2 with TRBJ1-6, with 7 bases identical to TRBD1. V lost 3 bases to trimming and J lost 9 bases; unmatched junction nucleotides: 5. CDR1 and CDR2 (germline): SGHTA, FQGNSA. The CDR3 contains 14 residues. CDR3 sequence: CASSLGQQISPLHF. In DNA form, the CDR3 reads TGTGCCAGCAGCTTGGGACAGCAGATTTCACCCCTCCACTTT.

This rearrangement joins TRBV10-3 to TRBJ1-6, with a possible D match to TRBD1 (6 bases). With 0 bases removed from V and 12 bases from J, the gap between germline ends came to 12 bases. Germline V gene sequence: CDR1 ENHRY, CDR2 SYGVKD. The CDR3 runs to 14 residues. CDR3 residues: CAISESSVQGPLHF. The CDR3 nucleotides are TGTGCCATCAGTGAGTCATCCGTACAGGGACCCCTCCACTTT.

In its sample, this clone was seen a few times. The J gene is TRBJ1-4, the V gene TRBV7-9, with D unresolved. Germline V gene lookup returns CDR1 SEHNR and CDR2 FQNEAQ (reference sequence). V lost 5 bases to trimming and J lost 5 bases, with 12 bases between them. The CDR3 runs to 14 residues. Here the CDR3 DNA reads TGTGCCAGCAGCCACTCATGGCCAAATGAAAAACTGTTTTTT. It specifies CASSHSWPNEKLFF.

This clone turned up a few times. The germline gene is not matched at one end of the junction; a read error may be the cause. V and J are TRBV2 and TRBJ2-5, with D perhaps matching TRBD1 (7 bases). From germline, CDR1 is SNHLY and CDR2 FYNNEI. CDR3 size: 12 residues. The CDR3 reads CAGRGDQETQYF. CDR3 nucleotides: TGTGCCGGCAGGGGGGACCAAGAGACCCAGTACTTC.

The chain combines TRBV7-9 with TRBJ1-4, with D perhaps TRBD1 (5 bases). V dropped 1 base and J dropped 8 bases, with 14 bases sitting between them. CDR1 and CDR2 (germline): SEHNR, FQNEAQ (reference sequence). The length of the CDR3 is 15 residues. The CDR3 region has the DNA TGTGCCAGCAGCTTAGGTGGCAGGGTATGGGAAAAACTGTTTTTT. Its protein is CASSLGGRVWEKLFF.

This clone occurred a few times. J is TRBJ2-3 and V is TRBV7-8; TRBD2 aligns across 7 bases. This CDR3 has 16 amino acids. Germline CDR1 SGHVS, CDR2 FQNEAQ. V lost 5 bases and J lost 1; bases outside the gene matches: 9. The CDR3 sequence is CASSPSGGRGTDTQYF. The CDR3 region has the DNA TGTGCCAGCAGCCCCTCGGGGGGAAGAGGCACAGATACGCAGTATTTT.

This clone was seen more than once but under ten times. The chain joins TRBV5-6 to TRBJ1-1, with 10 positions matching TRBD1. The CDR3 consists of 13 residues. Germline CDR1 SGHDT, CDR2 YYEEEE. The V gene end was trimmed by 4 bases and the J gene end by 8 bases; junction bases not matched to a gene: 5. Written as DNA, the CDR3 is TGTGCCAGCAGCCCCTGGACAGGGGGGGAAGCTTTCTTT. Amino acids: CASSPWTGGEAFF.